The 11 T cell receptor beta chains listed next were all sequenced from one sample in a study of breast tumors, draining lymph nodes, adjacent tissues (dated by TCRdb to about 2016). Libraries were prepared through multiplex PCR. The instrument was an Illumina HiSeq 2000. The public reads were run again by TCRdb, first through fastp at Q25 and then through MiXCR, and only productive beta chains were kept. Every distinct CDR3 protein forms one entry, paired with its most common genes and DNA. Within this sample are 200,000 to 250,000 distinct CDR3 sequences, with approximately 31% of them counted one time only. Together, the top ten hold 1.1% to 1.5% of the sample. Lymph node samples came from the axillary draining lymph nodes of breast cancer patients. Input material: axillary lymph node tissue. The receptors come from a female donor with breast cancer. Some clones in this sample may be carry-over from other donors' samples.

This clonotype was seen repeatedly, ten times or more. The V and J genes are TRBV11-3 and TRBJ2-3; D possibly corresponds to TRBD2 (6 bases). This CDR3 comprises 13 residues. Germline V gene lookup returns CDR1 SGHNT and CDR2 YENEEA. Trimming took off 8 bases at V and 1 base at J, with 10 bases between the two ends. The CDR3 DNA reads TGTGCCAGCGGGGACTTCCGCACAGATACGCAGTATTTT. Its protein product is CASGDFRTDTQYF.

The table lists this clonotype with many counts. The V and J genes are TRBV20-1 and TRBJ2-6; 8 nucleotides align to TRBD1. V shed 4 bases, J shed 0 bases, and the junction held 11 bases outside the gene matches. There are 18 residues in the CDR3. The germline CDR1 and CDR2 sequences are DFQATT and SNEGSKA (reference sequence). CDR3 coding DNA: TGCAGTGCTAAGAGGACAGGGAGCGCCTTCTCTGGGGCCAACGTCCTGACTTTC. This codes for CSAKRTGSAFSGANVLTF.

This clonotype was recorded at least ten times. In DNA, the CDR3 is TGCGCCAGCAGCTGGAACCACGGTAGCGAGCAGTACTTC. Its protein product is CASSWNHGSEQYF. The gene calls are TRBV5-1 and TRBJ2-7, with no clear D. This CDR3 comprises 13 residues. V was trimmed by 3 bases and J by 6 bases, leaving 13 bases between them. CDR1 is SGHRS and CDR2 is YFSETQ in the germline V gene.

The chain carries TRBV14 and TRBJ1-3, with unresolved D. The germline CDR1 and CDR2 sequences are SGHDN and FVKESK. The CDR3 is made up of 18 amino acids. V was pared by 0 bases and J by 4 bases, with 19 bases between. DNA of the CDR3: TGTGCCAGCAGCCAAGATATGCGGCGGGAGTTACCGGGAAACACCATATATTTT. Its protein is CASSQDMRRELPGNTIYF.

This clonotype came up a few times. An end of the junction does not agree with germline; a read error may underlie this. The chain links TRBV24-1 to TRBJ2-3; D gene unclear. The CDR3 loop spans 13 amino acids. CDR1 and CDR2 from the germline V gene are KGHDR and SFDVKD. CDR3 bases: TGTGCCACCAGTGGATTTGGCGCAGATGCGCAGTATTTT. Protein sequence: CATSGFGADAQYF.

The V gene is TRBV18, the J gene TRBJ1-5; the match to TRBD1 covers 7 bases. The ends lost 4 bases at V and 5 bases at J; junction bases unmatched: 5. CDR1 KGHSH and CDR2 LQKENI come from the germline V gene. The CDR3 is 14 residues long. The CDR3 DNA follows: TGTGCCAGCTCACGACAGGGTGGGGATCAGCCCCAGCATTTT. Its translation: CASSRQGGDQPQHF.

This clonotype was recorded at least ten times. The chain uses TRBV6-5 and TRBJ1-2, with a possible D match to TRBD1 (6 bases). V was clipped by 6 bases and J by 2 bases, with 13 bases between them. CDR1 MNHEY and CDR2 SVGAGI come from the germline V gene. This CDR3 is built from 14 residues. This CDR3 reads CASRNPGTNYGYTF. CDR3 bases: TGTGCCAGCAGGAACCCCGGGACAAACTATGGCTACACCTTC.

In this sample, this clonotype turned up many times. This chain links TRBV20-1 with TRBJ2-5; possibly TRBD2 for D (6 bases). V lost 6 bases to trimming and J lost 0 bases, with 14 bases between them. The CDR3 runs 14 residues. Germline lookup yields CDR1 DFQATT and CDR2 SNEGSKA (reference sequence). The DNA of the CDR3 is TGCAGTGCCTCCGGGACTCCTTACCAAGAGACCCAGTACTTC. As protein: CSASGTPYQETQYF.

Regarding this clonotype: A much bigger clone sits one base away, suggesting this may be a read error. The CDR3 sequence is CVSSLSGASTDTQYF. As DNA, the CDR3 is TGTGTCAGCTCACTTAGCGGGGCTAGCACAGATACGCAGTATTTT. The genes are TRBV18 and TRBJ2-3, with 8 bases matching TRBD2. The CDR3 is made up of 15 amino acids. From germline, CDR1 is KGHSH and CDR2 LQKENI. Based on the CDR3 plus reference TRBV18 and TRBJ2-3, the full variable domain is NAGVMQNPRHLVRRRGQEARLRCSPMKGHSHVYWYRQLPEEGLKFMVYLQKENIIDESGMPKERFSAEFPKEGPSILRIQQVVRGDSAAYFCVSSLSGASTDTQYFGPGTRLTVL.

CDR3 sequence reads: CSAREFGGLAGRHF. The CDR3 DNA reads TGCAGTGCTAGAGAGTTTGGGGGGCTAGCGGGCCGGCATTTT. V and J are TRBV20-1 and TRBJ1-5; D is possibly TRBD1 (6 bases). The germline CDR1 and CDR2 sequences are DFQATT and SNEGSKA (reference sequence). The CDR3 length is 14 residues. V lost 0 bases, J lost 15 bases, and 21 bases lay in between.

The chain combines TRBV2 with TRBJ2-7; D not certain. From germline, CDR1 is SNHLY and CDR2 FYNNEI. With 6 bases removed from V and 1 base from J, the gap between germline ends came to 13 bases. The CDR3 loop spans 14 amino acids. The CDR3 nucleotides read TGTGCCAGCAGCGATGGGTTTCCTTCCTACGAGCAGTACTTC. This gives the protein CASSDGFPSYEQYF.